The present T cell receptor (beta chain) was sequenced within a study of CXCR3-negative and CXCR3-positive naive CD8 T cells. Cells that were CD45RO-CCR7+CD27+CD95- constituted naive CD8+ T cells. The TRB cDNA libraries were prepared by 5' RACE with UMI labels. TCRdb reanalyzed the 5' RACE reads, giving one entry per CDR3 protein sequence and no DNA. The sample holds 84,000 or so distinct CDR3 sequences. The sample was naive CXCR3- CD8+ T cells from blood. This sample's subset: CD45RO-CCR7+CD27+CD95- naive CD8+ T cells lacking CXCR3 (TNR3-). The receptor comes from a human donor in good health. Some clones in this sample may be carry-over from other donors' samples.

The CDR3 reads CASSLAPVEQYF. The chain recombines TRBV7-9 with TRBJ2-7. The CDR3 has 12 residues. Germline CDR1 and CDR2: SEHNR and FQNEAQ (reference sequence).